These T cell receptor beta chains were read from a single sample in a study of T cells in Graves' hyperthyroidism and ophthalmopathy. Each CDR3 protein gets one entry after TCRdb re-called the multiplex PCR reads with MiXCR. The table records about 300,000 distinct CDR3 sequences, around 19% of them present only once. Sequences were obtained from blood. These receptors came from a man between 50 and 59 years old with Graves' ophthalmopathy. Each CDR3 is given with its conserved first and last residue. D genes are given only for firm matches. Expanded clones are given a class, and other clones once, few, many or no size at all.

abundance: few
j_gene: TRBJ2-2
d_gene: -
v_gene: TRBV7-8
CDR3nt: TGTGCCAGCAGCTTACCGGGCGGGACCCGATCGAACACCGGGGAGCTGTTTTTT
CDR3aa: CASSLPGGTRSNTGELFF

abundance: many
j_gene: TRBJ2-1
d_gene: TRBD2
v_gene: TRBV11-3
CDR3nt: TGTGCCAGCAGCTTACGCGGACTAGCGAACTACAATGAGCAGTTCTTC
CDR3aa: CASSLRGLANYNEQFF

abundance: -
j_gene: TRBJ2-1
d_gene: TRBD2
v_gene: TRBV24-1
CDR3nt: TGTGCCACGGGGGGGGTTGCGGGCCAGCAGTTCTTC
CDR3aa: CATGGVAGQQFF

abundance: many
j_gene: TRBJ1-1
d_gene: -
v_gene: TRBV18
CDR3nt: TGTGCCAGCTCACCACAGGGGACCACTGAAGCTTTCTTT
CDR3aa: CASSPQGTTEAFF

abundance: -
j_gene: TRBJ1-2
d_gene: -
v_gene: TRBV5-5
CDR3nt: TGTGCCAGCAGCTTGGGAACAGGGAACTATGGCTACACCTTC
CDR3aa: CASSLGTGNYGYTF

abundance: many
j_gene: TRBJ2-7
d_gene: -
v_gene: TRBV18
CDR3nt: TGTGCCAGCTCACGAACTAGCACGCCGACTGAGCAGTACTTC
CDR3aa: CASSRTSTPTEQYF

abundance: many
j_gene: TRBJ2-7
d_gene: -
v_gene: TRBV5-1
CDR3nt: TGCGCCAGCAGCTTGCGGGAGAATTACGAGCAGTACTTC
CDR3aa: CASSLRENYEQYF

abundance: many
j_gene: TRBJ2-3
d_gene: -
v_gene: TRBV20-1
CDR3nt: TGCAGTCTCGCCGAGGATACGCAGTATTTT
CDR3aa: CSLAEDTQYF

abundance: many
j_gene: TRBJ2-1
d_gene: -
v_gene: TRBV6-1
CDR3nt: TGTGCCAGCAGTGAACTGGCGGGAACACACAATGAGCAGTTCTTC
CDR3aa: CASSELAGTHNEQFF

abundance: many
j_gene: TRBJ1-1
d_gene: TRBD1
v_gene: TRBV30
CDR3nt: TGTGCCTGGAACAGGGGAGGTAACACTGAAGCTTTCTTT
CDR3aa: CAWNRGGNTEAFF

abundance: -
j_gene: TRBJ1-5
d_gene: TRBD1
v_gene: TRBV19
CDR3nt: TGTGCCAGTAGTCCCCTAACAGGGGGCAGTCAGCCCCAGCATTTT
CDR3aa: CASSPLTGGSQPQHF

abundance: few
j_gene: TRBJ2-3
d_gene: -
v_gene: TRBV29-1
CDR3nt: TGCAGCGTTGAAGGGGGGGGCACAGATACGCAGTATTTT
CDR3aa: CSVEGGGTDTQYF

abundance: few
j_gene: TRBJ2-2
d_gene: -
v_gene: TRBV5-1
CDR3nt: TGCGCCAGCAGCCTAGGACTTGAGAACACCGGGGAGCTGTTTTTT
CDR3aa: CASSLGLENTGELFF

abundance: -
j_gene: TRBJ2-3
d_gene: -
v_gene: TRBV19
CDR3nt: TGTGCCAGTAGTATGGGGAGGTGGGAGGCAGATACGCAGTATTTT
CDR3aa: CASSMGRWEADTQYF